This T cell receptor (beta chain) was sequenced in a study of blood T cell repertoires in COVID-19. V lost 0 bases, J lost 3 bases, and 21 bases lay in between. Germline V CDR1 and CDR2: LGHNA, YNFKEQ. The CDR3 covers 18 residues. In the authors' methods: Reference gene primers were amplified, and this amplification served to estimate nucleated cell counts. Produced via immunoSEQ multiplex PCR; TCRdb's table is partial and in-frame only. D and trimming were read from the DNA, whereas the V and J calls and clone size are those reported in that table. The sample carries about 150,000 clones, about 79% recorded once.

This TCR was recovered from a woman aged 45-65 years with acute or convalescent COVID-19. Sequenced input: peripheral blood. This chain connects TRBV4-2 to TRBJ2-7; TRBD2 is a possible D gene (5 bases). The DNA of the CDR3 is TGTGCCAGCAGCCAAGATGGTCCAAACCGGGGAGTCGACTACGAGCAGTACTTC. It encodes CASSQDGPNRGVDYEQYF.